This TCR beta chain is from a study of blood T cell repertoires in COVID-19. Study as a whole: COVID-19 samples collected from the United States, Italy and Spain covered acute and convalescent phases.

Measured with immunoSEQ multiplex PCR; TCRdb has only the in-frame clones, and not every one. The sample holds about half a million clones, roughly 89% seen once. The trim removed 8 bases at V and 7 bases at J, leaving 9 bases unmatched. Germline CDR1 LGHDT, CDR2 YNNKEL (reference sequence). The CDR3 has 14 residues. This sequence was found in a man aged 18-30 years with COVID-19, enrolled during active disease. Source material: peripheral blood. The chain carries TRBV3-1 (or the pseudogene TRBV3-2) and TRBJ2-2, with 8 bases that match TRBD1. The DNA for the CDR3 is TGTGCCAGCGAAACGGACAGGGACGGCGGGGAGCTGTTTTTT. Translation: CASETDRDGGELFF.